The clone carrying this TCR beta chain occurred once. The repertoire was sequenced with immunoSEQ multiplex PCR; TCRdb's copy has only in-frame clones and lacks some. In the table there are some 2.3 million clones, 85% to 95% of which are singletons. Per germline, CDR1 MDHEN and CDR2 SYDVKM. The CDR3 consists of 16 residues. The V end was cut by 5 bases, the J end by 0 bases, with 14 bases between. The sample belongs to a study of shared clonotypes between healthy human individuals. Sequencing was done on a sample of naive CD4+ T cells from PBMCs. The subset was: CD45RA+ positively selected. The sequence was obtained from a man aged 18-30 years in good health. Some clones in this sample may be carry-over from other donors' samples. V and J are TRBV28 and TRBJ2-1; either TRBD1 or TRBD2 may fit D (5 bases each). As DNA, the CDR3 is TGTGCCAGCAGTGCCAACTGGGGGTCCTCCTACAATGAGCAGTTCTTC. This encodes CASSANWGSSYNEQFF.